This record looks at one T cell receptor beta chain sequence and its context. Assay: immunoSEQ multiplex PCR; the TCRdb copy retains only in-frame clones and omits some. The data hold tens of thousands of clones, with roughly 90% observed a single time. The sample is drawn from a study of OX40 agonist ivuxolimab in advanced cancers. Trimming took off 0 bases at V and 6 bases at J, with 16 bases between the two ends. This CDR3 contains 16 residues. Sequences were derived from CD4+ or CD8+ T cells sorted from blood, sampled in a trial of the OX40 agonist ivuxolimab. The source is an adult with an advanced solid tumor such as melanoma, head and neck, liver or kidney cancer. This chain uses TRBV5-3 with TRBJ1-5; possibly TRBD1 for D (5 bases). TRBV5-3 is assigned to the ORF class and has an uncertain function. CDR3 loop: CARSLDIGAGIQPQHF. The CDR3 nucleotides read TGTGCCAGAAGCTTGGATATAGGGGCAGGGATTCAGCCCCAGCATTTT.